The present T cell receptor (beta chain) was sequenced within a study of monozygotic twins with inflammatory bowel disease. Findings of the study overall: Those with IBD had lower TCRbeta diversity (inverse Simpson) than their healthy co-twins did. Perhaps reflecting limited power, concordant and discordant twins did not differ in repertoire similarity.

This CDR3 contains 15 residues. CDR1 KGHSH and CDR2 LQKENI come from the germline V gene. In the case of this clonotype: Its antigen is as yet unknown.

Total RNA, at roughly 3,700 ng, went into every TCR library. Eight separate reactions for every sample produced the cDNA. Each CDR3 protein gets one entry in TCRdb, which reprocessed the 5' RACE reads and gives no DNA. The listing contains nearly 450,000 distinct CDR3 sequences. What was sequenced was blood. The chain joins TRBV18 to TRBJ1-2. The clonotype comes from a human donor with ulcerative colitis or Crohn's disease, or a healthy co-twin of an affected twin (not recorded which). The CDR3 region is CASSPMGSPNYGYTF.